The clone carrying this T cell receptor beta chain occurred a few times. Its antigen is not identified. Preparation of the TCRbeta library involved a method that used unique molecular identifiers. TCRdb re-called the PCR reads through MiXCR, storing one row per CDR3 protein. The sample records around 300,000 distinct CDR3 sequences, around 25% being singletons. These data are taken from a study of T-cell reconstitution after alpha-beta-depleted transplantation in children. Overall study results and limits: It was reported that alpha-beta T cells came from several hundred expanded graft clones (about two months after transplant). A year had passed since transplant, and T-cell counts and diversity by then came mostly from newly produced T cells.

Germline V gene sequence: CDR1 MNHEY, CDR2 SVGAGI. This CDR3 has 14 amino acids. Trimming took 4 bases from V and 0 from J, leaving 4 bases between them. The sequencing here drew on PBMCs, mostly from graft donor cells, taken 180 days after TCRalphabeta/CD19-depleted stem cell transplant. The V call is TRBV6-5, the J call TRBJ2-6; D unclear. The TCR was taken from a male patient younger than 18 who had a stem cell transplant for acute lymphoblastic leukemia, so the T cells may come from the graft donor. The CDR3: CASSSLSGANVLTF. In DNA, the CDR3 is TGTGCCAGCAGTTCACTCTCTGGGGCCAACGTCCTGACTTTC.